This TCR beta chain is from a study of blood T cell repertoires in COVID-19. At the level of the study: The samples span acute and convalescent COVID-19 from the United States, Italy and Spain. PBMCs, B-cell-depleted T cells, or T cells were the source of the cDNA or gDNA that made up the material.

From germline, CDR1 is LNHDA and CDR2 SQIVND (reference sequence). This CDR3 has 16 residues. J was trimmed by 5 bases and V by 5 bases; bases with no gene match: 12. In the original analysis: Estimation of nucleated cell counts was performed using reference gene primer amplification. Clones were read by immunoSEQ multiplex PCR, and TCRdb kept only the in-frame ones, dropping some. V and J calls and clone size are those listed in that table; D and trimming were worked out from the DNA. The table shows around 280,000 clones, with around 87% occurring only once. This clone has just one count. The receptor comes from a man between 65 and 85 years old with acute or convalescent COVID-19. The source material was peripheral blood. The chain has TRBV19 and TRBJ1-2; 9 bases align to TRBD1. The CDR3 coding sequence is TGTGCCAGTAGTCTGCGTGTAGGGACAGGGACTTATGGCTACACCTTC. It codes for CASSLRVGTGTYGYTF.